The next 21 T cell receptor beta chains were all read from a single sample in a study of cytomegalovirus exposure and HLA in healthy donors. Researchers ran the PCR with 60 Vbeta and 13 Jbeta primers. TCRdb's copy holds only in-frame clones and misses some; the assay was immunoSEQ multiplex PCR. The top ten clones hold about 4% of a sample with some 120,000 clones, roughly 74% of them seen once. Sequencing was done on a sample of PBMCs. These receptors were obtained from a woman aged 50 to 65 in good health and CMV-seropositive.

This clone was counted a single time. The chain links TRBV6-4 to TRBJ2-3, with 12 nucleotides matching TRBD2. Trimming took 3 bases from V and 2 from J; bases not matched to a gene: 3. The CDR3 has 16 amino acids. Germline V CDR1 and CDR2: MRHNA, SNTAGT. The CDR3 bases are TGTGCCAGCAGTGATACTAGCGGGGGGCCCACAGATACGCAGTATTTT. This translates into CASSDTSGGPTDTQYF.

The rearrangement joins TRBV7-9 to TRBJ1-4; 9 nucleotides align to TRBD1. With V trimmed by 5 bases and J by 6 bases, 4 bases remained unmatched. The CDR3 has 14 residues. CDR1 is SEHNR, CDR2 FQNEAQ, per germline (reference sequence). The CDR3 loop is CASSRQGGHEKLFF. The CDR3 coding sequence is TGTGCCAGCAGCCGACAGGGGGGGCATGAAAAACTGTTTTTT.

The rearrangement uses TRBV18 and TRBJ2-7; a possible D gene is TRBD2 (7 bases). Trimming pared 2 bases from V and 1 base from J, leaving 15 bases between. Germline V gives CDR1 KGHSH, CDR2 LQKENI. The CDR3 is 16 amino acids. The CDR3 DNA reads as TGTGCCAGCTCACCATTTGGCGGGGGCCTTTCCTACGAGCAGTACTTC. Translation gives CASSPFGGGLSYEQYF.

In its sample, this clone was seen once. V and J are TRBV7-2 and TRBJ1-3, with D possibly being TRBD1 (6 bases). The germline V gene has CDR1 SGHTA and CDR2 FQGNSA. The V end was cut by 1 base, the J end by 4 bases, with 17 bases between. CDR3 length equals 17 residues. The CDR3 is CASSLDHHRVSGNTIYF. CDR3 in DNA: TGTGCCAGCAGCTTAGATCATCACAGGGTGTCAGGAAACACCATATATTTT. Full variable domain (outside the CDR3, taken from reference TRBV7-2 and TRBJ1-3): GAGVSQSPSNKVTEKGKDVELRCDPISGHTALYWYRQSLGQGLEFLIYFQGNSAPDKSGLPSDRFSAERTGGSVSTLTIQRTQQEDSAVYLCASSLDHHRVSGNTIYFGEGSWLTVV.

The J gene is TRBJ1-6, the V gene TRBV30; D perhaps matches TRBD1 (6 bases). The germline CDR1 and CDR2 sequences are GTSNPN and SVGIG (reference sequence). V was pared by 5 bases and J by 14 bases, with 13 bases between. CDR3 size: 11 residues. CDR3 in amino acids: CAWATGTSLHF. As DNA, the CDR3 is TGTGCCTGGGCTACAGGGACCTCCCTCCACTTT.

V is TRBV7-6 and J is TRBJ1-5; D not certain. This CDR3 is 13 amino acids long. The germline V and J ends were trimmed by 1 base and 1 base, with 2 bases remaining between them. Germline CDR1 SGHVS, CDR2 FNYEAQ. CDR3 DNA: TGTGCCAGCAGCTTAGTAAGCAATCAGCCCCAGCATTTT. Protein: CASSLVSNQPQHF.

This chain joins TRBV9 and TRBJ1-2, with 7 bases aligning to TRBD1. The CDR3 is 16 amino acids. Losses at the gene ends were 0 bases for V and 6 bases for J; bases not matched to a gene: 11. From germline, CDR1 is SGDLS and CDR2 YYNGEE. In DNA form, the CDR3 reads TGTGCCAGCAGCGTAGAGGGTAGGGGGCCCTCTCATGGCTACACCTTC. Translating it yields CASSVEGRGPSHGYTF.

The CDR3 DNA sequence: TGTGCCAGCCGGGGTGGGGGCGGGGGCCTGGGGGCAGATACGCAGTATTTT. Its translation is CASRGGGGGLGADTQYF. The genes are TRBV5-4 and TRBJ2-3; D is perhaps TRBD2 (7 bases). Germline CDR1 SGHNT, CDR2 YYREEE (reference sequence). This CDR3 has 17 residues. V gave up 7 bases and J gave up 4 bases, with 25 bases separating them.

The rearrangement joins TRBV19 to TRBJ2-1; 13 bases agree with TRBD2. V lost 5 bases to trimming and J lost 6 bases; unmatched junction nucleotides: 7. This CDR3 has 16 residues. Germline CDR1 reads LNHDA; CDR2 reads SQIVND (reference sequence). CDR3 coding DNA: TGTGCCAGTAGTCTATCACTAGCGGGGGGGCGCAATGAGCAGTTCTTC. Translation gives CASSLSLAGGRNEQFF.

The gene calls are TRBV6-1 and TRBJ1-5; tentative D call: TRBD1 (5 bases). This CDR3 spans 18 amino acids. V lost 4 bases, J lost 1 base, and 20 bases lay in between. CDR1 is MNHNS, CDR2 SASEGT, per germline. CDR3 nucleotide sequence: TGTGCCAGCAGTGGCCCGGACACCTACCAAGGGAGCAATCAGCCCCAGCATTTT. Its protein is CASSGPDTYQGSNQPQHF.

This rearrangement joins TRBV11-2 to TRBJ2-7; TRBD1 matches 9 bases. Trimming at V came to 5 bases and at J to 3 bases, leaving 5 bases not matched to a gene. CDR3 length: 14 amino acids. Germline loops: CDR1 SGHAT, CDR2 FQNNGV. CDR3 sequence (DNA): TGTGCCAGCAGCATATTGACAGGGGGCTACGAGCAGTACTTC. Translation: CASSILTGGYEQYF.

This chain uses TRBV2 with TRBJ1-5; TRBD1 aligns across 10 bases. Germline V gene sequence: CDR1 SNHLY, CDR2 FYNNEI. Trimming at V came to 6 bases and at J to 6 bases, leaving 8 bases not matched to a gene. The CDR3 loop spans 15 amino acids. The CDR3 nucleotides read TGTGCCAGCAGGGACGACAGGGGGCGCGGTCAGCCCCAGCATTTT. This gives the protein CASRDDRGRGQPQHF.

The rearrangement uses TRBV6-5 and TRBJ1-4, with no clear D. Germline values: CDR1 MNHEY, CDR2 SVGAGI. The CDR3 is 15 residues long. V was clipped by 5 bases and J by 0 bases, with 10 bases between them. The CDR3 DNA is TGTGCCAGCAGTACTACGGTTTCAACTAATGAAAAACTGTTTTTT. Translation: CASSTTVSTNEKLFF.

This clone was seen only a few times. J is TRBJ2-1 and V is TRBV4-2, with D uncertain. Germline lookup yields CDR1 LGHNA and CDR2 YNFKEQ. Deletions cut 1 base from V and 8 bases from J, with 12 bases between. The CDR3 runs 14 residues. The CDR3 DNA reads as TGTGCCAGCAGCCAAGTGTCCGCTAGAGATGAGCAGTTCTTC. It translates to CASSQVSARDEQFF.

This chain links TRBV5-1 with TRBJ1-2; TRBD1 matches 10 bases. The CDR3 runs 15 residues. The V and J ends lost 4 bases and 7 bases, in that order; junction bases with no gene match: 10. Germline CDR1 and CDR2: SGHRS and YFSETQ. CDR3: CASSPFGGTGVGYTF. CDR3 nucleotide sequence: TGCGCCAGCAGCCCATTTGGAGGGACAGGGGTTGGCTACACCTTC.

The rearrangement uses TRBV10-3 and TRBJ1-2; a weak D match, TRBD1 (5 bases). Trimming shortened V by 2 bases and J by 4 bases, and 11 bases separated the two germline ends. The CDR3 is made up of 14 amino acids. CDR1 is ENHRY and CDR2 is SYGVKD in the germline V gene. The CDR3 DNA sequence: TGTGCCATCAGTGAGGCGAGTGGGGCCTATGGCTACACCTTC. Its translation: CAISEASGAYGYTF.

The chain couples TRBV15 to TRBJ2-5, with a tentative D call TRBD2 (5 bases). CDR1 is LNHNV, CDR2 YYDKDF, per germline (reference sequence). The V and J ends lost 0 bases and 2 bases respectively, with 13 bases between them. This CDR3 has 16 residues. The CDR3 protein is CATSRETPWRQETQYF. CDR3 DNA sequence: TGTGCCACCAGCAGAGAGACCCCCTGGAGGCAAGAGACCCAGTACTTC. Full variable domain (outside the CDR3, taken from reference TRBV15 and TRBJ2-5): DAMVIQNPRYQVTQFGKPVTLSCSQTLNHNVMYWYQQKSSQAPKLLFHYYDKDFNNEADTPDNFQSRRPNTSFCFLDIRSPGLGDTAMYLCATSRETPWRQETQYFGPGTRLLVL.

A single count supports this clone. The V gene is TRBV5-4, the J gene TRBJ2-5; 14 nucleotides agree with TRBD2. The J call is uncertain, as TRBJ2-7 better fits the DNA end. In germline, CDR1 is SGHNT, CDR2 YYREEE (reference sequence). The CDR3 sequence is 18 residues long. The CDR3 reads CASSKGLAGARNPYEQYF. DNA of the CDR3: TGTGCCAGCAGCAAGGGACTAGCGGGGGCGAGAAATCCCTACGAGCAGTACTTC.

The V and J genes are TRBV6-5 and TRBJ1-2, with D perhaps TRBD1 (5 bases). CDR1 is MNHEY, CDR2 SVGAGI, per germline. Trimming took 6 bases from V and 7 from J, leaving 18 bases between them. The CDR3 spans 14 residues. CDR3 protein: CASRTYSGIGGYTF. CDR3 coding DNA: TGTGCCAGCAGGACCTATTCAGGGATCGGTGGCTACACCTTC.

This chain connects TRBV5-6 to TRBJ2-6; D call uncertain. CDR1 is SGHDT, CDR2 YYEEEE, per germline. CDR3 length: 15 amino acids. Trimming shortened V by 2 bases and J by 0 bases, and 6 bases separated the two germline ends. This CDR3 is CASSFSNSGANVLTF. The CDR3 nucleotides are TGTGCCAGCAGCTTTTCCAACTCTGGGGCCAACGTCCTGACTTTC.

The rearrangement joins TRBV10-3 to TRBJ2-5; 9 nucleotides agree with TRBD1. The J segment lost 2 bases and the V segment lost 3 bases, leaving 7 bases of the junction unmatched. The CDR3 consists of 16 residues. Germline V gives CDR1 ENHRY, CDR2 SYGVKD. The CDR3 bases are TGTGCCATCAGTGACCGGGACAGGGTGCTACAAGAGACCCAGTACTTC. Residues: CAISDRDRVLQETQYF.